The 14 T cell receptor beta chains below were found in one sample sequenced in a study of T-cell reconstitution after alpha-beta-depleted transplantation in children. Researchers prepared the TCRbeta library using unique molecular identifiers, the study reports. TCRdb ran MiXCR on the PCR reads and lists one entry per CDR3 protein. This table holds about a million distinct CDR3 sequences, roughly 29% found once. Sequencing was performed on PBMCs, mostly from graft donor cells, taken 360 days after TCRalphabeta/CD19-depleted stem cell transplant. The origin of the receptors is a boy younger than two who had a stem cell transplant for SCID, so the T cells may come from the graft donor.

The V gene is TRBV29-1, the J gene TRBJ2-3; 8 bases map to TRBD1. Trimming took 2 bases from V and 3 from J; bases not matched to a gene: 1. The CDR3 consists of 13 residues. CDR1 is SQVTM, CDR2 ANQGSEA, per germline. The CDR3 here is CSVETGGTDTQYF. As DNA, the CDR3 is TGCAGCGTTGAAACAGGGGGGACAGATACGCAGTATTTT.

CDR3 sequence reads: CASSRRVLSGANVLTF. In DNA form, the CDR3 reads TGTGCCAGCAGTCGACGTGTCCTCTCTGGGGCCAACGTCCTGACTTTC. The V call is TRBV6-2 or TRBV6-3, the J call TRBJ2-6; D uncertain. This CDR3 region has 16 residues. Germline V gives CDR1 MNHEY, CDR2 SVGEGT. Trimming took 5 bases from V and 0 from J, leaving 11 bases between them.

The chain couples TRBV12-3 or TRBV12-4 to TRBJ1-4; TRBD1 agrees at 9 bases. The CDR3 has 15 residues. The ends lost 3 bases at V and 6 bases at J; junction bases unmatched: 5. The CDR3 nucleotides read TGTGCCAGCAGTTTCCACAGGACAGGGGATGAAAAACTGTTTTTT. Its translation: CASSFHRTGDEKLFF.

This clonotype was seen once. The V gene is TRBV7-9, the J gene TRBJ2-3; 9 positions match TRBD1. Germline CDR1 is SEHNR and CDR2 is FQNEAQ (reference sequence). This CDR3 is 14 amino acids long. Trimming cost V 7 bases and J 4 bases; bases outside gene matches: 6. The CDR3 nucleotides are TGTGCCAGCAACCGGGACAGGGTAGCAGATACGCAGTATTTT. Its translation is CASNRDRVADTQYF.

This clonotype was observed once. V gene TRBV7-9 combines with J gene TRBJ2-2; 12 nucleotides agree with TRBD1. V gave up 6 bases and J gave up 4 bases; unmatched junction bases: 6. Germline loops: CDR1 SEHNR, CDR2 FQNEAQ (reference sequence). The CDR3 consists of 16 residues. CDR3 protein: CASRSGQGAFTGELFF. The CDR3, as DNA: TGTGCCAGCAGATCGGGACAGGGGGCGTTCACCGGGGAGCTGTTTTTT.

This clonotype showed up many times. V usage is TRBV12-3 or TRBV12-4 and J usage is TRBJ2-2; D possibly matches TRBD1 or TRBD2 (5 bases each). The CDR3 is made up of 15 amino acids. The V and J ends lost 7 bases and 0 bases respectively, with 12 bases between them. CDR3 coding DNA: TGTGCCAGCAACGAGGGGAGTACGAACACCGGGGAGCTGTTTTTT. Its translation: CASNEGSTNTGELFF.

The rearrangement uses TRBV4-3 and TRBJ1-1, with D unresolved. The CDR3 sequence is 13 residues long. Germline V CDR1 and CDR2: LGHNA, YSLEER. Trimming removed 0 bases at V and 11 bases at J, with 13 bases between. CDR3 region: CASSQELKGRAFF. The CDR3 DNA follows: TGCGCCAGCAGCCAAGAGTTGAAAGGACGGGCTTTCTTT.

This clonotype has a handful of counts. This chain connects TRBV12-3 or TRBV12-4 to TRBJ1-3; D uncertain. This CDR3 comprises 15 residues. Trimming cost V 6 bases and J 4 bases, with 16 bases left between them. The CDR3 here is CASSFGSSPGNTIYF. The CDR3 DNA sequence: TGTGCCAGCAGCTTCGGGTCGTCGCCGGGAAACACCATATATTTT.

The chain has TRBV12-3 or TRBV12-4 and TRBJ2-3, with 13 bases lining up with TRBD2. The ends lost 5 bases at V and 8 bases at J; junction bases unmatched: 10. The CDR3 loop spans 16 amino acids. The CDR3 sequence is CASSIRTSGGGLTQYF. CDR3 DNA: TGTGCCAGCAGTATACGGACTAGCGGGGGCGGGCTTACGCAGTATTTT.

This clonotype appeared many times. This chain connects TRBV20-1 to TRBJ2-2; 12 bases are a match to TRBD1. The CDR3 has 15 residues. Losses at the gene ends were 6 bases for V and 5 bases for J; bases not matched to a gene: 7. Germline V gene lookup returns CDR1 DFQATT and CDR2 SNEGSKA (reference sequence). CDR3 DNA: TGCAGTGCCACCGGGACAGGGGGCGGTACCGGGGAGCTGTTTTTT. Amino acids: CSATGTGGGTGELFF.

In its sample, this clonotype was seen many times. V is TRBV6-1 and J is TRBJ2-7, with D unclear. Deletions cut 2 bases from V and 5 bases from J, with 7 bases between. The CDR3 sequence is 12 residues long. Germline CDR1 reads MNHNS; CDR2 reads SASEGT. For the CDR3, the DNA is TGTGCCAGCAGTGAATCCATCAACGAGCAGTACTTC. The encoded protein is CASSESINEQYF.

The table lists this clonotype with a few counts. The chain couples TRBV2 to TRBJ2-5; tentative D call: TRBD2 (6 bases). The CDR3 has 15 residues. Germline V CDR1 and CDR2: SNHLY, FYNNEI. V was shortened by 0 bases and J by 0 bases, with 8 bases between the two germline ends. CDR3 amino acids: CASSEAGRYQETQYF. The DNA of the CDR3 is TGTGCCAGCAGTGAAGCGGGGAGGTACCAAGAGACCCAGTACTTC.

This chain joins TRBV4-2 and TRBJ2-7; D assignment may be TRBD1 or TRBD2 (5 bases each). Trimming removed 1 base from V and 2 bases from J, with 12 bases in between. Germline CDR1 and CDR2: LGHNA and YNFKEQ. The CDR3 consists of 15 residues. CDR3 coding DNA: TGTGCCAGCAGCCAAGGGGACCGTACCACCTACGAGCAGTACTTC. Protein product: CASSQGDRTTYEQYF.

This clonotype has ten or more counts. The chain is built from TRBV6-2 or TRBV6-3 and TRBJ2-5; D uncertain. The end of the DNA fits TRBJ2-4 better, so the J call may be wrong. Germline loops: CDR1 MNHEY, CDR2 SVGEGT. The CDR3 contains 12 residues. The CDR3 coding sequence is TGTGCCAGCAGTGGTCAGGTCTACATTCAGTACTTC. Translation gives CASSGQVYIQYF.